The rows below give T cell receptor beta chains drawn from one sample of a study of T cell responses to AZD1222 COVID-19 vaccine. The assay was immunoSEQ multiplex PCR, and TCRdb's table has in-frame clones only and misses some. The data contain around 200,000 clones, 80% to 90% of them singletons. The source material was peripheral blood, sampled on day 0 of AZD1222 vaccination. The receptors were sampled from an adult in good health. Both conserved end residues are part of each CDR3. Fields, in order: V gene, D gene, clone size, J gene, CDR3 DNA, CDR3 protein. A D gene is named only where the DNA matches it firmly. A row's size may be missing; if present it is once, few, many or a size class.

v_gene: TRBV11-2; d_gene: -; abundance: -; j_gene: TRBJ1-1; CDR3nt: TGTGCCACCCGCAAGTTGAACACTGAAGCTTTCTTT; CDR3aa: CATRKLNTEAFF
v_gene: TRBV4-3; d_gene: -; abundance: -; j_gene: TRBJ2-1; CDR3nt: TGCGCCAGCAGCCGCTCAGCACGAAGCGATGAGCAGTTCTTC; CDR3aa: CASSRSARSDEQFF
v_gene: TRBV4-1; d_gene: -; abundance: -; j_gene: TRBJ1-1; CDR3nt: TGCGCCAGCAGCCAGGTCGGAGGACTGAACACTGAAGCTTTCTTT; CDR3aa: CASSQVGGLNTEAFF
v_gene: TRBV6-5; d_gene: -; abundance: -; j_gene: TRBJ1-2; CDR3nt: TGTGCCAGCAGTTACTCGCCACAGATAAACTATGGCTACACCTTC; CDR3aa: CASSYSPQINYGYTF
v_gene: TRBV30; d_gene: -; abundance: -; j_gene: TRBJ2-7; CDR3nt: TGTGCCTGGAGTGGCCCTCGGTGGCAGTACTTC; CDR3aa: CAWSGPRWQYF
v_gene: TRBV19; d_gene: TRBD1; abundance: -; j_gene: TRBJ1-5; CDR3nt: TGTGCCAGTAGTAAGAAAACTCAGGGGGAAATTAGCAATCAGCCCCAGCATTTT; CDR3aa: CASSKKTQGEISNQPQHF
v_gene: TRBV25-1; d_gene: -; abundance: -; j_gene: TRBJ1-1; CDR3nt: TGTGCCAGCTCGCTGGGGGCCAGTGAAGCTTTCTTT; CDR3aa: CASSLGASEAFF
v_gene: TRBV14; d_gene: TRBD1; abundance: -; j_gene: TRBJ2-1; CDR3nt: TGTGCCAGCAGCCAAGGCGCGGCAGGGGGCTCCTACAATGAGCAGTTCTTC; CDR3aa: CASSQGAAGGSYNEQFF
v_gene: TRBV3-1/TRBV3-2; d_gene: -; abundance: -; j_gene: TRBJ2-1; CDR3nt: TGTGCCAGCAGCCAGGTACGAGGCACCCGCTCCTACAATGAGCAGTTCTTC; CDR3aa: CASSQVRGTRSYNEQFF
v_gene: TRBV14; d_gene: -; abundance: -; j_gene: TRBJ1-3; CDR3nt: TGTGCCAGCAGCCAAGCGGGGTCCTCTGGAAACACCATATATTTT; CDR3aa: CASSQAGSSGNTIYF
v_gene: TRBV19; d_gene: -; abundance: -; j_gene: TRBJ1-2; CDR3nt: TGTGCCACCAAGCCGGGGACTTCCGGAGACTATGGCTACACCTTC; CDR3aa: CATKPGTSGDYGYTF
v_gene: TRBV7-3; d_gene: TRBD1; abundance: -; j_gene: TRBJ1-1; CDR3nt: TGTGCCAGCAGCTCCGGACAGGTTTCGGGAGCTTTCTTT; CDR3aa: CASSSGQVSGAFF
v_gene: TRBV5-1; d_gene: -; abundance: -; j_gene: TRBJ1-1; CDR3nt: TGCGCCAGCAGCTTGGGATTTGAAAGGGCCATGAACACTGAAGCTTTCTTT; CDR3aa: CASSLGFERAMNTEAFF
v_gene: TRBV2; d_gene: -; abundance: -; j_gene: TRBJ1-1; CDR3nt: TGTGCCAGCAGTGTTACTCCTAGGGGTGAAGCTTTCTTT; CDR3aa: CASSVTPRGEAFF
v_gene: TRBV18; d_gene: -; abundance: once; j_gene: TRBJ1-4; CDR3nt: TGTGCCAGCTCACCGCTTCCCACTAATGAAAAACTGTTTTTT; CDR3aa: CASSPLPTNEKLFF
v_gene: TRBV6-4; d_gene: -; abundance: -; j_gene: TRBJ2-1; CDR3nt: TGTGCCAGCAGTGTTGGGGACAATGAGCAGTTCTTC; CDR3aa: CASSVGDNEQFF
v_gene: TRBV28; d_gene: -; abundance: -; j_gene: TRBJ1-1; CDR3nt: TGTGCCAGCTGGGGGGACACTGAAGCTTTCTTT; CDR3aa: CASWGDTEAFF
v_gene: TRBV20-1; d_gene: -; abundance: -; j_gene: TRBJ2-7; CDR3nt: TGCAGTGCTAGTAGTGTGTGGGATTACGAGCAGTACTTC; CDR3aa: CSASSVWDYEQYF
v_gene: TRBV28; d_gene: -; abundance: once; j_gene: TRBJ1-2; CDR3nt: TGTGCCAGCAGAACACTCCCCTATGGCTACACCTTC; CDR3aa: CASRTLPYGYTF
v_gene: TRBV11-2; d_gene: -; abundance: -; j_gene: TRBJ1-1; CDR3nt: TGTGCCAGCAGCTTCTCCCCGGGTCGAGCATTGAACACTGAAGCTTTCTTT; CDR3aa: CASSFSPGRALNTEAFF
v_gene: TRBV7-3; d_gene: -; abundance: -; j_gene: TRBJ2-3; CDR3nt: TGTGCCAGCAGCGGCGGGAACACAGATACGCAGTATTTT; CDR3aa: CASSGGNTDTQYF
v_gene: TRBV9; d_gene: -; abundance: -; j_gene: TRBJ1-6; CDR3nt: TGTGCCAGCAGCGTCGCGACAGCGCCAAGCGTTACGTCACCCCTCCACTTT; CDR3aa: CASSVATAPSVTSPLHF
v_gene: TRBV11-3; d_gene: TRBD2; abundance: -; j_gene: TRBJ2-2; CDR3nt: TGTGCCAGCTCCCGGACTAGCGGGGGGGCCGGGATACGGGAGCTGTTTTTT; CDR3aa: CASSRTSGGAGIRELFF
v_gene: TRBV7-9; d_gene: -; abundance: few; j_gene: TRBJ2-3; CDR3nt: TGTGCCAGCAGCTTGGTTTCACCAGATACGCAGTATTTT; CDR3aa: CASSLVSPDTQYF
v_gene: TRBV6-4; d_gene: -; abundance: -; j_gene: TRBJ1-5; CDR3nt: TGTGCCAGCAGTGACAGGGAGGATCAGCCCCAGCATTTT; CDR3aa: CASSDREDQPQHF
v_gene: TRBV10-2; d_gene: -; abundance: -; j_gene: TRBJ2-5; CDR3nt: TGCGCCAGCAGTGAGTCCCCGAGGGAGACCCAGTACTTC; CDR3aa: CASSESPRETQYF
v_gene: TRBV5-6; d_gene: -; abundance: -; j_gene: TRBJ2-2; CDR3nt: TGTGCCAGCAGCTTGCAGGGAACCGGGGAGCTGTTTTTT; CDR3aa: CASSLQGTGELFF
v_gene: TRBV2; d_gene: -; abundance: -; j_gene: TRBJ2-2; CDR3nt: TGTGCCAGCAGTGCACAGGGAATCACCGGGGAGCTGTTTTTT; CDR3aa: CASSAQGITGELFF
v_gene: TRBV6-5; d_gene: -; abundance: -; j_gene: TRBJ2-5; CDR3nt: TGTGCCAGCAGCCTACGCAGGGGTGGCCAAGAGACCCAGTACTTC; CDR3aa: CASSLRRGGQETQYF
v_gene: TRBV6-5; d_gene: -; abundance: once; j_gene: TRBJ1-4; CDR3nt: TGTGCCAGCAGTTACCCGGGACCGCCGTATGAAAAACTGTTTTTT; CDR3aa: CASSYPGPPYEKLFF
v_gene: TRBV2; d_gene: TRBD2; abundance: -; j_gene: TRBJ2-1; CDR3nt: TGTGCCAGCAGTTGGACTAGCGGGGGGCTCTGGGAGCAGTTCTTC; CDR3aa: CASSWTSGGLWEQFF
v_gene: TRBV7-6; d_gene: -; abundance: -; j_gene: TRBJ1-6; CDR3nt: TGTGCCAGCAGCTTACTCCTGGGGTATAATTCACCCCTCCACTTT; CDR3aa: CASSLLLGYNSPLHF
v_gene: TRBV12-5; d_gene: -; abundance: -; j_gene: TRBJ2-6; CDR3nt: TGTGCTAGTGGTTTGATGACAGGCTCTGGGGCCAACGTCCTGACTTTC; CDR3aa: CASGLMTGSGANVLTF
v_gene: TRBV3-1/TRBV3-2; d_gene: -; abundance: -; j_gene: TRBJ1-1; CDR3nt: TGTGCCAGCAGCCAGGGTAACACTGAAGCTTTCTTT; CDR3aa: CASSQGNTEAFF
v_gene: TRBV9; d_gene: -; abundance: -; j_gene: TRBJ2-3; CDR3nt: TGTGCCAGCAGCACCAATCCCACAGATACGCAGTATTTT; CDR3aa: CASSTNPTDTQYF
v_gene: TRBV5-1; d_gene: -; abundance: -; j_gene: TRBJ1-2; CDR3nt: TGCGCCAGCAGCTCGGAAACCGGGACACGAGAGGGCTACACCTTC; CDR3aa: CASSSETGTREGYTF
v_gene: TRBV7-2; d_gene: TRBD2; abundance: -; j_gene: TRBJ2-3; CDR3nt: TGTGCCAGCAGCCTTGCCCATAGGGCGCGGGGGTTCACAGATACGCAGTATTTT; CDR3aa: CASSLAHRARGFTDTQYF
v_gene: TRBV15; d_gene: -; abundance: -; j_gene: TRBJ2-2; CDR3nt: TGTGCCACCAGCTTCCAGGGGTGGCAGACCGGGGAGCTGTTTTTT; CDR3aa: CATSFQGWQTGELFF
v_gene: TRBV6-1; d_gene: -; abundance: -; j_gene: TRBJ1-5; CDR3nt: TGTGCCAGCAGTGACGGCATAGGGGGCAATCAGCCCCAGCATTTT; CDR3aa: CASSDGIGGNQPQHF
v_gene: TRBV9; d_gene: TRBD1; abundance: -; j_gene: TRBJ2-7; CDR3nt: TGTGCCAGCAGCGTCGGACAGGGGATAACCTACGAGCAGTACTTC; CDR3aa: CASSVGQGITYEQYF
v_gene: TRBV6-5; d_gene: -; abundance: -; j_gene: TRBJ2-2; CDR3nt: TGTGCCAGCACCCTCCTGACGGTTAACACCGGGGAGCTGTTTTTT; CDR3aa: CASTLLTVNTGELFF
v_gene: TRBV24-1; d_gene: -; abundance: -; j_gene: TRBJ2-6; CDR3nt: TGTGCCACCAGTGATACCCTCAGGGGCTCTGGGGCCAACGTCCTGACTTTC; CDR3aa: CATSDTLRGSGANVLTF
v_gene: TRBV19; d_gene: -; abundance: -; j_gene: TRBJ1-5; CDR3nt: TGTGCCAGTAGTATACCCCCCTTCCGTCGGCCGGCTCAGCCCCAGCATTTT; CDR3aa: CASSIPPFRRPAQPQHF
v_gene: TRBV5-1; d_gene: TRBD1; abundance: -; j_gene: TRBJ2-5; CDR3nt: TGCGCCAGCAGCCCGGTCGGGGGACAGGGGGCTCAAGAGACCCAGTACTTC; CDR3aa: CASSPVGGQGAQETQYF
v_gene: TRBV6-5; d_gene: -; abundance: -; j_gene: TRBJ1-6; CDR3nt: TGTGCCAGCAGTTACTCTTCCGGGGACATTTATTCACCCCTCCACTTT; CDR3aa: CASSYSSGDIYSPLHF
v_gene: TRBV12-3/TRBV12-4; d_gene: -; abundance: -; j_gene: TRBJ1-2; CDR3nt: TGTGCCAGCAGCCCCGGCCCCTTGCGGGGCTACACCTTC; CDR3aa: CASSPGPLRGYTF
v_gene: TRBV19; d_gene: -; abundance: few; j_gene: TRBJ1-2; CDR3nt: TGTGCCAGTAGTCCAGACATGGCCGGCTATGGCTACACCTTC; CDR3aa: CASSPDMAGYGYTF
v_gene: TRBV4-1; d_gene: TRBD1; abundance: -; j_gene: TRBJ2-1; CDR3nt: TGCGCCAGCAGCCAAGAGAGGGACAGGGTTGGGGATGAGCAGTTCTTC; CDR3aa: CASSQERDRVGDEQFF
v_gene: TRBV25-1; d_gene: TRBD1; abundance: -; j_gene: TRBJ1-6; CDR3nt: TGTGCCAGCAGTCCATCAACAGGGGTCGCTTCACCCCTCCACTTT; CDR3aa: CASSPSTGVASPLHF
v_gene: TRBV7-5; d_gene: -; abundance: -; j_gene: TRBJ2-4; CDR3nt: TGTGTCAGAAGCTTTGCCACTTCGGGGGGAGGCCGAGCTTGGAACATTCAGTACTTC; CDR3aa: CVRSFATSGGGRAWNIQYF
v_gene: TRBV28; d_gene: -; abundance: -; j_gene: TRBJ1-5; CDR3nt: TGTGCCAGCAGTTTTTCATGGGGACAAGGGGGCAATCAGCCCCAGCATTTT; CDR3aa: CASSFSWGQGGNQPQHF
v_gene: TRBV4-1; d_gene: -; abundance: -; j_gene: TRBJ1-2; CDR3nt: TGCGCCAGCAGCCAAGAATGGGGGCCAGCAGTTTTCGTCTACACCTTC; CDR3aa: CASSQEWGPAVFVYTF
v_gene: TRBV2; d_gene: -; abundance: -; j_gene: TRBJ1-2; CDR3nt: TGTGCCAGCCTCCCCGGGATCCTAGCACCTAACTATGGCTACACCTTC; CDR3aa: CASLPGILAPNYGYTF